Shown below are 8 T cell receptor beta chains from a single sample sequenced in a study of T cell repertoires in cytomegalovirus infection. These receptors lack a known antigen. Each CDR3 protein is one row after TCRdb ran MiXCR on the reads. The sample carries 450,000 to 550,000 distinct CDR3 sequences, approximately 42% recorded once. Sequencing was performed on cultured PBMCs, taken from culture after CMV antigen stimulation. Receptors originate from a human donor in good health (CMV status not recorded). Some clones in this sample may be carry-over from other donors' samples.

CDR3 in amino acids: CASSQTGGPGELFF. CDR3 sequence (DNA): TGTGCCAGCAGCCAAACAGGGGGCCCCGGGGAGCTGTTTTTT. The chain couples TRBV6-1 to TRBJ2-2, with 9 bases aligning to TRBD1. Germline loops: CDR1 MNHNS, CDR2 SASEGT. The J segment lost 6 bases and the V segment lost 6 bases, leaving 5 bases of the junction unmatched. This CDR3 is 14 amino acids long.

The CDR3 reads CATSDLDYLGDTQYF. The CDR3 bases are TGTGCCACCAGTGATTTGGACTATCTGGGGGATACGCAGTATTTT. The chain carries TRBV24-1 and TRBJ2-3; tentatively, D is TRBD2 (5 bases). The V end was cut by 0 bases, the J end by 6 bases, with 12 bases between. Germline lookup yields CDR1 KGHDR and CDR2 SFDVKD. This CDR3 is built from 15 residues.

The table lists this clonotype with a few counts. This chain connects TRBV12-3 or TRBV12-4 to TRBJ2-5; unclear D gene. This CDR3 region has 13 residues. V lost 8 bases to trimming and J lost 5 bases, with 15 bases between them. The CDR3 is CASSWGPRETQYF. In nucleotides, the CDR3 is TGTGCCAGCTCCTGGGGTCCCCGGGAGACCCAGTACTTC.

This clonotype occurred a few times. The V call is TRBV7-2, the J call TRBJ2-7; 7 nucleotides match TRBD1. The CDR3 has 16 residues. With V trimmed by 5 bases and J by 3 bases, 13 bases remained unmatched. From germline, CDR1 is SGHTA and CDR2 FQGNSA. CDR3 in amino acids: CASSTRAGTAFYEQYF. The CDR3 DNA reads TGTGCCAGCAGCACCCGGGCCGGGACAGCTTTCTACGAGCAGTACTTC.

This clonotype was seen repeatedly, ten times or more. The rearrangement joins TRBV7-9 to TRBJ1-5, with no clear D. Germline V CDR1 and CDR2: SEHNR, FQNEAQ (reference sequence). V lost 6 bases and J lost 4, with 16 bases in between. The CDR3 is 15 amino acids. CDR3 coding DNA: TGTGCCAGCAGATACAGCCCCGGCGCAAATCAGCCCCAGCATTTT. It encodes CASRYSPGANQPQHF.

This clonotype was observed a few times. The genes are TRBV7-9 and TRBJ1-5; D perhaps matches TRBD1 (5 bases). CDR3 length: 12 residues. The ends were cut back, 4 bases at V and 7 bases at J, with 8 bases in the middle. Looked up from germline, CDR1 is SEHNR and CDR2 is FQNEAQ (reference sequence). CDR3 amino acids: CASSSTEQPQHF. The CDR3 nucleotides read TGTGCCAGCAGCTCGACAGAACAGCCCCAGCATTTT.

This chain links TRBV27 with TRBJ1-1; 9 nucleotides line up with TRBD1. The germline CDR1 and CDR2 sequences are MNHEY and SMNVEV (reference sequence). The V gene end was trimmed by 4 bases and the J gene end by 7 bases; junction bases not matched to a gene: 4. The CDR3 runs to 13 residues. As DNA, the CDR3 is TGTGCCAGCAGTTCGGGGACAGGGTTTGAAGCTTTCTTT. Its protein is CASSSGTGFEAFF.

This clonotype was seen a few times. The CDR3 coding sequence is TGTGCCATCAGTTGGAGCGGGGACACTGAAGCTTTCTTT. As protein: CAISWSGDTEAFF. The rearrangement links TRBV10-3 to TRBJ1-1; D gene ambiguous. V was clipped by 5 bases and J by 3 bases, with 10 bases between them. Germline loops: CDR1 ENHRY, CDR2 SYGVKD. The CDR3 sequence is 13 residues long.